The source of this TCR beta chain is a study of OX40 agonist ivuxolimab in advanced cancers. On the study more broadly: As their treatment, patients were administered ivuxolimab, an agonistic anti-OX40 (CD134) antibody.

Concerning this clone: Antigen unknown.

Study results and limitations: Not determined was the antigen specificity of the expanded peripheral T cells. Average numbers of expanded clones were greater in CD8+ T cells than in CD4+.

The method was immunoSEQ multiplex PCR; TCRdb's version includes in-frame clones alone and lacks a portion of them. The sample yields tens of thousands of clones, about four fifths seen once. V dropped 5 bases and J dropped 4; count of bases not matched to a gene: 5. In germline, CDR1 is LNHDA, CDR2 SQIVND (reference sequence). The CDR3 length is 14 residues. V gene TRBV19 combines with J gene TRBJ2-1; 7 bases are a match to TRBD2. The specimen was CD4+ or CD8+ T cells sorted from blood, collected in a trial of the OX40 agonist ivuxolimab. The source of this sequence is an adult with an advanced solid tumor such as melanoma, head and neck, liver or kidney cancer. The CDR3 nucleotides read TGTGCCAGTAGTGTTAGCGGGTCATACAATGAGCAGTTCTTC. Protein sequence: CASSVSGSYNEQFF. Variable domain in full (rest from reference TRBV19 and TRBJ2-1): DGGITQSPKYLFRKEGQNVTLSCEQNLNHDAMYWYRQDPGQGLRLIYYSQIVNDFQKGDIAEGYSVSREKKESFPLTVTSAQKNPTAFYLCASSVSGSYNEQFFGPGTRLTVL.